One and the same sample provided the 23 T cell receptor beta chains below, sequenced in a study of OX40 agonist ivuxolimab in advanced cancers. Produced via immunoSEQ multiplex PCR; TCRdb's table is partial and in-frame only. The repertoire holds approximately 70,000 clones, 80% to 95% seen once, with 5.9% in the top ten. Sample: CD4+ or CD8+ T cells sorted from blood, taken in a trial of the OX40 agonist ivuxolimab. The receptors derive from an adult with an advanced solid tumor such as melanoma, head and neck, liver or kidney cancer.

V gene TRBV6-6 combines with J gene TRBJ1-2; 7 positions match TRBD1. The CDR3 covers 15 residues. Per germline, CDR1 MNHNY and CDR2 SVGAGI (reference sequence). Trimming took 4 bases from V and 8 from J; bases not matched to a gene: 13. The CDR3 DNA reads TGTGCCAGCAGTTTCTTGACAGGGAAGTCGGGCGGCTACACCTTC. It yields the protein CASSFLTGKSGGYTF.

The chain carries TRBV7-6 and TRBJ2-7, with D possibly being TRBD1 (6 bases). CDR1 and CDR2 from the germline V gene are SGHVS and FNYEAQ. V lost 1 base, J lost 1 base, and 14 bases lay in between. The CDR3 is 16 residues long. This CDR3 is CASSLGSGTNSYEQYF. The CDR3 DNA is TGTGCCAGCAGCTTAGGGTCCGGGACAAATTCCTACGAGCAGTACTTC. The full variable domain, its missing parts supplied by reference TRBV7-6 and TRBJ2-7, is GAGVSQSPRYKVTKRGQDVALRCDPISGHVSLYWYRQALGQGPEFLTYFNYEAQQDKSGLPNDRFSAERPEGSISTLTIQRTEQRDSAMYRCASSLGSGTNSYEQYFGPGTRLTVT.

The chain has TRBV7-9 and TRBJ1-5; TRBD1 aligns across 8 bases. The CDR3 sequence is 15 residues long. V lost 1 base and J lost 5; bases outside the gene matches: 4. Looked up from germline, CDR1 is SEHNR and CDR2 is FQNEAQ (reference sequence). The CDR3 coding sequence is TGTGCCAGCAGCTTAGGTACAGGGGGAGATCAGCCCCAGCATTTT. It codes for CASSLGTGGDQPQHF.

V is TRBV11-2 and J is TRBJ2-3; D is unresolved. Per the germline V gene, CDR1 is SGHAT and CDR2 is FQNNGV. The CDR3 is made up of 12 amino acids. V lost 0 bases and J 3 bases, leaving 1 base between the germline ends. CDR3 nucleotide sequence: TGTGCCAGCAGCTTAGAGACAGATACGCAGTATTTT. It encodes CASSLETDTQYF.

The chain uses TRBV7-9 and TRBJ2-7; tentatively, D is TRBD1 (6 bases). This CDR3 has 12 amino acids. Trimming shortened V by 5 bases and J by 4 bases, and 9 bases separated the two germline ends. CDR1 is SEHNR, CDR2 FQNEAQ, per germline (reference sequence). CDR3 sequence: CASSRTGYEQYF. In DNA form, the CDR3 reads TGTGCCAGCAGCCGAACAGGGTACGAGCAGTACTTC. Variable domain in full (rest from reference TRBV7-9 and TRBJ2-7): DTGVSQNPRHKITKRGQNVTFRCDPISEHNRLYWYRQTLGQGPEFLTYFQNEAQLEKSRLLSDRFSAERPKGSFSTLEIQRTEQGDSAMYLCASSRTGYEQYFGPGTRLTVT.

The chain carries TRBV4-3 and TRBJ2-7, with D unresolved. The CDR3 sequence is 13 residues long. Between the trimmed V and J ends, which lost 0 bases and 3 bases, there was a span of 6 bases. Per germline, CDR1 LGHNA and CDR2 YSLEER. The CDR3 protein is CASSQEPSYEQYF. CDR3 nucleotides: TGCGCCAGCAGCCAAGAGCCCAGCTACGAGCAGTACTTC.

The rearrangement links TRBV29-1 to TRBJ2-5; possible D gene TRBD1, 5 bases. The germline CDR1 and CDR2 sequences are SQVTM and ANQGSEA. The CDR3 has 12 amino acids. V was clipped by 1 base and J by 5 bases, with 8 bases between them. CDR3 in amino acids: CSVEVGVETQYF. CDR3 coding DNA: TGCAGCGTTGAAGTAGGGGTGGAGACCCAGTACTTC.

V gene TRBV9 combines with J gene TRBJ2-7, with D maybe TRBD2 (6 bases). The CDR3 consists of 14 residues. The V gene's germline CDR1 is SGDLS and CDR2 YYNGEE. V was trimmed by 0 bases and J by 3 bases, leaving 10 bases between them. The CDR3 DNA is TGTGCCAGCAGCGTAGGGGGGGACGACTACGAGCAGTACTTC. Its protein product is CASSVGGDDYEQYF.

The chain joins TRBV27 to TRBJ1-2, with D hard to call. The CDR3 loop spans 13 amino acids. Germline V lookup: CDR1 MNHEY, CDR2 SMNVEV (reference sequence). Trimming cost V 6 bases and J 2 bases, with 10 bases left between them. The CDR3 region has the DNA TGTGCCAGCAGAGTAAACCCGAACTATGGCTACACCTTC. Its translation is CASRVNPNYGYTF.

This chain connects TRBV4-1 to TRBJ1-2, with TRBD1 matching over 11 bases. CDR1 MGHRA and CDR2 YSYEKL come from the germline V gene. The V segment lost 0 bases and the J segment 7 bases; nucleotides outside the gene matches: 4. The CDR3 is 15 amino acids. Here the CDR3 reads CASSQEGQGVSGYTF. The CDR3 DNA reads as TGCGCCAGCAGCCAAGAGGGACAGGGGGTGAGTGGCTACACCTTC.

The chain recombines TRBV19 with TRBJ2-1; 11 nucleotides align to TRBD2. The germline gives CDR1 LNHDA, CDR2 SQIVND (reference sequence). The CDR3 covers 15 residues. The V and J ends lost 7 bases and 3 bases, in that order; junction bases with no gene match: 5. The CDR3: CASIPSGRHYNEQFF. The CDR3 DNA reads TGTGCCAGTATCCCTAGCGGGAGGCACTACAATGAGCAGTTCTTC.

Concerning this clone itself: The sample holds other DNA sequences that translate to the same CDR3. The genes are TRBV19 and TRBJ2-1; D uncertain. The CDR3 runs 13 residues. V was pared by 1 base and J by 3 bases, with 4 bases between. Germline assignment: CDR1 LNHDA and CDR2 SQIVND (reference sequence). CDR3 sequence: CASSIVGYNEQFF. CDR3 DNA sequence: TGTGCCAGTAGTATAGTAGGCTACAATGAGCAGTTCTTC. Based on the CDR3 plus reference TRBV19 and TRBJ2-1, the full variable domain is DGGITQSPKYLFRKEGQNVTLSCEQNLNHDAMYWYRQDPGQGLRLIYYSQIVNDFQKGDIAEGYSVSREKKESFPLTVTSAQKNPTAFYLCASSIVGYNEQFFGPGTRLTVL.

V gene TRBV9 combines with J gene TRBJ1-1, with D maybe TRBD1 (6 bases). The CDR3 is made up of 16 amino acids. In germline, CDR1 is SGDLS, CDR2 YYNGEE. The V end was cut by 3 bases, the J end by 3 bases, with 18 bases between. The CDR3 DNA reads as TGTGCCAGCAGCGCAGGGGTCCGGGTCGTCGACACTGAAGCTTTCTTT. It specifies CASSAGVRVVDTEAFF. Complete variable domain (other parts from reference TRBV9 and TRBJ1-1): DSGVTQTPKHLITATGQRVTLRCSPRSGDLSVYWYQQSLDQGLQFLIQYYNGEERAKGNILERFSAQQFPDLHSELNLSSLELGDSALYFCASSAGVRVVDTEAFFGQGTRLTVV.

V is TRBV7-3 and J is TRBJ2-3, with D possibly being TRBD1 (6 bases). The CDR3 extends over 13 amino acids. Deletions cut 3 bases from V and 4 bases from J, with 8 bases between. CDR1 and CDR2 from the germline V gene are SGHTA and FQGTGA. CDR3 DNA: TGTGCCAGCAGCTTGACAGGATCAGATACGCAGTATTTT. Its translation is CASSLTGSDTQYF.

CDR3 sequence (DNA): TGTGCCTGGAGTGTACAGGGGATCGCTGGTCAGCCCCAGCATTTT. Translation: CAWSVQGIAGQPQHF. The chain carries TRBV30 and TRBJ1-5, with 7 bases fitting TRBD1. V dropped 0 bases and J dropped 6; count of bases not matched to a gene: 8. Germline V CDR1 and CDR2: GTSNPN, SVGIG (reference sequence). The CDR3 runs 15 residues.

This chain uses TRBV7-9 with TRBJ2-2, with D unclear. CDR1 is SEHNR and CDR2 is FQNEAQ in the germline V gene (reference sequence). This CDR3 has 13 amino acids. V gave up 3 bases and J gave up 9 bases, with 11 bases separating them. The CDR3, as DNA: TGTGCCAGCAGCTTTCCCCCTTTTTGGGAGCTGTTTTTT. This translates into CASSFPPFWELFF.

This clone has just one count. CDR3: CASSPGQGNTEAFF. The CDR3 DNA is TGTGCCAGCAGCCCAGGACAGGGGAACACTGAAGCTTTCTTT. This sequence joins TRBV5-4 and TRBJ1-1; 8 bases fit TRBD1. After removal of 4 bases from V and 1 base from J, the junction contained 3 bases not matched to a gene. This CDR3 spans 14 amino acids. The germline CDR1 and CDR2 sequences are SGHNT and YYREEE (reference sequence).

The chain employs TRBV7-9 and TRBJ2-3; no definite D call. V lost 10 bases and J 1 base, leaving 24 bases between the germline ends. This CDR3 comprises 17 residues. Germline V lookup: CDR1 SEHNR, CDR2 FQNEAQ (reference sequence). The CDR3 spells CATTWRITARGTDTQYF. The CDR3, as DNA: TGTGCCACCACTTGGCGGATAACAGCCCGCGGCACAGATACGCAGTATTTT.

The CDR3 is CASSSDNYEQYF. The CDR3 DNA reads as TGTGCCAGCAGTTCGGACAACTACGAGCAGTACTTC. The chain recombines TRBV28 with TRBJ2-7, with a tentative D call TRBD1 (5 bases). The CDR3 covers 12 residues. V was pared by 4 bases and J by 3 bases, with 7 bases between. Germline V gene lookup returns CDR1 MDHEN and CDR2 SYDVKM.

The chain has TRBV11-2 and TRBJ2-7, with D unclear. The CDR3 sequence is 13 residues long. Germline CDR1 is SGHAT and CDR2 is FQNNGV. V shed 5 bases and J shed 2 bases, with 10 bases lying between them. This CDR3 is CASSPAPTYEQYF. The CDR3 DNA sequence: TGTGCCAGCAGCCCGGCCCCTACCTACGAGCAGTACTTC.

The chain joins TRBV30 to TRBJ1-5; no definite D call. CDR3 length: 12 residues. Germline loops: CDR1 GTSNPN, CDR2 SVGIG (reference sequence). Trimming removed 5 bases at V and 0 bases at J, with 5 bases between. This CDR3 reads CAWSPSNQPQHF. DNA of the CDR3: TGTGCCTGGTCACCTAGCAATCAGCCCCAGCATTTT.

The count of this clone is one. The rearrangement links TRBV6-1 to TRBJ1-5; D call uncertain. This CDR3 has 13 residues. Germline lookup yields CDR1 MNHNS and CDR2 SASEGT. Trimming shortened V by 5 bases and J by 3 bases, and 8 bases separated the two germline ends. DNA for the CDR3: TGTGCCAGCAGTCCACGTTCCAATCAGCCCCAGCATTTT. Translating gives CASSPRSNQPQHF.

The chain links TRBV6-5 to TRBJ1-5; possibly TRBD1 for D (6 bases). The CDR3 loop spans 15 amino acids. V lost 6 bases, J lost 6 bases, and 18 bases lay in between. Germline V gene lookup returns CDR1 MNHEY and CDR2 SVGAGI. This CDR3 is CASSPSQQGPQPQHF. The CDR3 bases are TGTGCCAGCAGCCCCTCACAACAGGGCCCTCAGCCCCAGCATTTT.